The source of this T cell receptor (beta chain) is a study of long-term antiretroviral therapy in people with HIV. To note about this clone: Its antigen is not known.

The CDR3 is 11 residues long. V lost 7 bases, J lost 10 bases, and 14 bases lay in between. Germline V gives CDR1 SQVTM, CDR2 ANQGSEA. Notes on the study in general: In HIV, the repertoires covered a tighter span of CDR3 lengths than in controls. Following ART, diversity rose but still fell short of transplant donor controls. Clones that had undergone expansion before ART prevailed in the repertoire throughout all time points.

At the survey level, the v3.0 immunoSEQ assay was run. The protocol was immunoSEQ multiplex PCR, while the TCRdb copy is restricted to in-frame clones and leaves out a portion. The sample shows tens of thousands of clones, 70% to 90% of them seen only once. Two or more post-ART PBMC samples, plus at least one pre-ART sample, were available for each donor. The chain couples TRBV29-1 to TRBJ2-1; D possibly matches TRBD1 or TRBD2 (5 bases each). This specimen consisted of unsorted PBMCs, obtained 2.2 years after starting antiretroviral therapy. The sequence came from a man aged 18 to 30 with HIV. The chain's CDR3 is CSGRDAGEQFF. Here the CDR3 DNA reads TGCAGCGGAAGGGACGCAGGGGAGCAGTTCTTC.